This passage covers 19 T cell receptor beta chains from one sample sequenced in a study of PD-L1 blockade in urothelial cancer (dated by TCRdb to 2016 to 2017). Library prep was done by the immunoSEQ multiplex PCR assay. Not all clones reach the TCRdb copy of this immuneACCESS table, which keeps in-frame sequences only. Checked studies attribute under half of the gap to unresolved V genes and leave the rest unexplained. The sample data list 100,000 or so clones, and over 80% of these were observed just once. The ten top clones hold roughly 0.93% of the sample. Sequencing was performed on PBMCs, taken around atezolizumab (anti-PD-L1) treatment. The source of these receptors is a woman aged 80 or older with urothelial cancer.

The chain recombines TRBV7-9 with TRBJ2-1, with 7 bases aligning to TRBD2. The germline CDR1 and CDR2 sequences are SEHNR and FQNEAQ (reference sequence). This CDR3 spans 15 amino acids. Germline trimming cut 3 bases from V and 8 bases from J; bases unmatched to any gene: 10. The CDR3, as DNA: TGTGCCAGCAGCTTGGGGGGGACGGCGGGGGATGAGCAGTTCTTC. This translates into CASSLGGTAGDEQFF.

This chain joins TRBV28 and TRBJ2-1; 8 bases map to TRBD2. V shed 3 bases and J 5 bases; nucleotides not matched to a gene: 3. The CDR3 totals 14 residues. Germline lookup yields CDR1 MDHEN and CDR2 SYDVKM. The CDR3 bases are TGTGCCAGCAGTTTCCAGCGGGGGCACAATGAGCAGTTCTTC. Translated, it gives CASSFQRGHNEQFF.

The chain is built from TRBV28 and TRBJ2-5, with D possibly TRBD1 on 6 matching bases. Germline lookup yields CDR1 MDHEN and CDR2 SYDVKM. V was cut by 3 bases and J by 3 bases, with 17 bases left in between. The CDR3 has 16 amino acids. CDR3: CASSLVQGESEETQYF. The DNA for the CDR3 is TGTGCCAGCAGTTTGGTACAGGGAGAGAGTGAAGAGACCCAGTACTTC.

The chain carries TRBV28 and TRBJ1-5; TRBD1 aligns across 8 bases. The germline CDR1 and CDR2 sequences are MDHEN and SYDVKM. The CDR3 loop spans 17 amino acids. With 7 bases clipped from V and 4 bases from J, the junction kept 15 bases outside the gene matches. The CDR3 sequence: CASTPKGGTGGNQPQHF. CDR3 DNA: TGTGCCAGCACCCCTAAGGGGGGGACAGGAGGAAATCAGCCCCAGCATTTT.

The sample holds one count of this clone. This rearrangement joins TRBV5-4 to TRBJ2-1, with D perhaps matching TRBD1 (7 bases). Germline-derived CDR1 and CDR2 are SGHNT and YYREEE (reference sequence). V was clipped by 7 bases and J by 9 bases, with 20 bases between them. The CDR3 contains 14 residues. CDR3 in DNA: TGTGCCAGCCAGGGGGGAGTAAAGGAGAGTGAGCAGTTCTTC. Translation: CASQGGVKESEQFF. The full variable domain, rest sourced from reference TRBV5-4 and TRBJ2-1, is ETGVTQSPTHLIKTRGQQVTLRCSSQSGHNTVSWYQQALGQGPQFIFQYYREEENGRGNFPPRFSGLQFPNYSSELNVNALELDDSALYLCASQGGVKESEQFFGPGTRLTVL.

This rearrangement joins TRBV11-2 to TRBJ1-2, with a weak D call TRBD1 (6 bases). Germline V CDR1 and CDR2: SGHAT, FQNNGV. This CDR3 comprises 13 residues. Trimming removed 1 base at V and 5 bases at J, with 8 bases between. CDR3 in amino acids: CASSLGQEYGYTF. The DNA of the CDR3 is TGTGCCAGCAGCTTAGGACAGGAGTATGGCTACACCTTC.

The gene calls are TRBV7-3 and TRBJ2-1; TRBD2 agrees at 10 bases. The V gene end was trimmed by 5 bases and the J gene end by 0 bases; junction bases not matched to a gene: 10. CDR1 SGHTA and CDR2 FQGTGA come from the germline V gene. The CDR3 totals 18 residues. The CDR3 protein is CASSPSGVAGGSYNEQFF. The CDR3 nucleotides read TGTGCCAGCAGCCCCTCTGGGGTAGCGGGAGGCTCCTACAATGAGCAGTTCTTC.

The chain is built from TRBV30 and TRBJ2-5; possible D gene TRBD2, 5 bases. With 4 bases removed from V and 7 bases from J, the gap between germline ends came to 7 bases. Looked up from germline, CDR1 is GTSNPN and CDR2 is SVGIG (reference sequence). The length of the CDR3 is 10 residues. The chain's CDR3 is CAWNAGTQYF. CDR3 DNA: TGTGCCTGGAATGCGGGGACCCAGTACTTC.

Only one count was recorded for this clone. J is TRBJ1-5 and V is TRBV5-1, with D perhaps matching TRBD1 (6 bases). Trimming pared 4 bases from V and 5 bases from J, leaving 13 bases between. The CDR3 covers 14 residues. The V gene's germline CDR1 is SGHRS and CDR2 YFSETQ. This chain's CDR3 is CASSPGEKDQPQHF. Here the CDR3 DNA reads TGCGCCAGCAGCCCAGGGGAGAAGGATCAGCCCCAGCATTTT.

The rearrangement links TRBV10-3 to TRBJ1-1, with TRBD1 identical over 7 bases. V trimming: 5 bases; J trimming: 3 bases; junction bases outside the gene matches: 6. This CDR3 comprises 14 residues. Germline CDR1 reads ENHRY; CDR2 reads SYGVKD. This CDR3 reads CAISSGTDYTEAFF. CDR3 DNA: TGTGCCATCAGTTCCGGGACAGACTACACTGAAGCTTTCTTT.

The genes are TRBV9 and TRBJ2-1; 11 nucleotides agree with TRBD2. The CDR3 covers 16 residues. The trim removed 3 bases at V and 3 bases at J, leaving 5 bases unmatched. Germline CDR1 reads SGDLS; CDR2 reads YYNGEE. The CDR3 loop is CASSARLAGLYNEQFF. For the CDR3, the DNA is TGTGCCAGCAGCGCCCGACTAGCGGGACTCTACAATGAGCAGTTCTTC. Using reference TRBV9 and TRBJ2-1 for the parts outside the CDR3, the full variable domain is DSGVTQTPKHLITATGQRVTLRCSPRSGDLSVYWYQQSLDQGLQFLIQYYNGEERAKGNILERFSAQQFPDLHSELNLSSLELGDSALYFCASSARLAGLYNEQFFGPGTRLTVL.

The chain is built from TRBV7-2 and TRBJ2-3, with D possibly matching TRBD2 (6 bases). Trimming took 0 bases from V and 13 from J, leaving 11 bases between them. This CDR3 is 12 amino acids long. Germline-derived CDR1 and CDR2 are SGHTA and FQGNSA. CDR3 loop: CASSLAGTQKYF. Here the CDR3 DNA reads TGTGCCAGCAGCTTAGCCGGGACTCAAAAGTATTTT.

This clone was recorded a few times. Here the CDR3 reads CASSEVQIDQPQHF. The CDR3 DNA reads TGTGCCAGCAGTGAGGTACAGATTGATCAGCCCCAGCATTTT. The J gene is TRBJ1-5, the V gene TRBV6-1; D is uncertain. V lost 3 bases and J lost 5, with 11 bases in between. The CDR3 consists of 14 residues. Germline values: CDR1 MNHNS, CDR2 SASEGT.

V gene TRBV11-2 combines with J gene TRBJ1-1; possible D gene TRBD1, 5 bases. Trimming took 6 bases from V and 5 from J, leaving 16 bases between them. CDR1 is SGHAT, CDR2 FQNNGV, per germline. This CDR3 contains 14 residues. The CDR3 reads CASSPATPGTEAFF. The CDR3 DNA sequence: TGTGCCAGCAGTCCTGCGACCCCAGGGACTGAAGCTTTCTTT.

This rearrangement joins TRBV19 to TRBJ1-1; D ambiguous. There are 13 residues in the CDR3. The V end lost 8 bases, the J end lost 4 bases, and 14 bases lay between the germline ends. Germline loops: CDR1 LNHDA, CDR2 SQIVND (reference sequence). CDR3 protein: CASATTGGTEAFF. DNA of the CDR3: TGTGCCAGTGCGACTACCGGCGGCACTGAAGCTTTCTTT.

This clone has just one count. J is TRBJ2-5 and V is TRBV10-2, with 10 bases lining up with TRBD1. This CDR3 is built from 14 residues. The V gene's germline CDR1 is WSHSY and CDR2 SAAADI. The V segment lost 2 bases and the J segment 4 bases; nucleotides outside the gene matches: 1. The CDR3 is CASSEGQGGETQYF. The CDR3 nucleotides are TGCGCCAGCAGTGAGGGACAGGGGGGAGAGACCCAGTACTTC.

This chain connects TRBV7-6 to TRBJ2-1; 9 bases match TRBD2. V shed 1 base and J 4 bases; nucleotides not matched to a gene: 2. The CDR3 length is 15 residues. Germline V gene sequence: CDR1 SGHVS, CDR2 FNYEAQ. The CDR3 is CASSLEAGGYNEQFF. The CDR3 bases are TGTGCCAGCAGCTTAGAAGCGGGAGGATACAATGAGCAGTTCTTC.

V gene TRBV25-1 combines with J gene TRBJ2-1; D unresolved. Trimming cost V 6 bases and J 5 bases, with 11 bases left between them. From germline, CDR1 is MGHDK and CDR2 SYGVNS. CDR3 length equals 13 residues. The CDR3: CASRRLDNNEQFF. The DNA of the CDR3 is TGTGCCAGCAGGCGGCTGGATAACAATGAGCAGTTCTTC. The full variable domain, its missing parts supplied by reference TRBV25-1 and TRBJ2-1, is EADIYQTPRYLVIGTGKKITLECSQTMGHDKMYWYQQDPGMELHLIHYSYGVNSTEKGDLSSESTVSRIRTEHFPLTLESARPSHTSQYLCASRRLDNNEQFFGPGTRLTVL.

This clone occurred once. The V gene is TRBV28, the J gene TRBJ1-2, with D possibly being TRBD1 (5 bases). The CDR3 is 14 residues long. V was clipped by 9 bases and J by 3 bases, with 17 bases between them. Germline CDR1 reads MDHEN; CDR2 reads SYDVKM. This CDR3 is CASQTGSWDYGYTF. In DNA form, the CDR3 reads TGTGCCAGTCAAACAGGCTCATGGGACTATGGCTACACCTTC.